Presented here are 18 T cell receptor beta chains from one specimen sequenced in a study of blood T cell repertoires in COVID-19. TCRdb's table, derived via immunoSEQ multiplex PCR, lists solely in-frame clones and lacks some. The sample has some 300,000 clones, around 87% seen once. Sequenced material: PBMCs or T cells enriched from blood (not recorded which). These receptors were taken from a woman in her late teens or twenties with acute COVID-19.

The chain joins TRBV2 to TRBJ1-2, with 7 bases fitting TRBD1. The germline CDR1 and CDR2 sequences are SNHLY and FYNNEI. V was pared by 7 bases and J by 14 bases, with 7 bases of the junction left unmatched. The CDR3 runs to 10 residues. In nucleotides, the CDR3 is TGTGCCAGCATTCCCGACAGGGAGACCTTC. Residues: CASIPDRETF.

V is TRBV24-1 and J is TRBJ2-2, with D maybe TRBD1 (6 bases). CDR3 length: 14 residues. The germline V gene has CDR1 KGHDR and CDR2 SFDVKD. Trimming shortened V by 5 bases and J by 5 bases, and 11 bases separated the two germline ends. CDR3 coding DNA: TGTGCCACCAGTGCTACAGGGATGACCGGGGAGCTGTTTTTT. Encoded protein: CATSATGMTGELFF.

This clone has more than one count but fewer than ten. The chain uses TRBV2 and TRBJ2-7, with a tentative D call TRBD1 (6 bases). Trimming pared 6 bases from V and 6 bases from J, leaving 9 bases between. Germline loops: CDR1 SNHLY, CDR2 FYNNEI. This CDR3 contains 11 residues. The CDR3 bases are TGTGCCAGCAGACAGGGTGGCGAGCAGTACTTC. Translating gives CASRQGGEQYF.

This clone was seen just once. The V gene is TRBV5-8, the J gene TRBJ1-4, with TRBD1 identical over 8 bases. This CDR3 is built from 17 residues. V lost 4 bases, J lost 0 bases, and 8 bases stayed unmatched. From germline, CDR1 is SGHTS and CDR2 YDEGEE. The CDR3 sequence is CASSPAGQAATNEKLFF. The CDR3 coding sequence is TGTGCCAGCAGCCCGGCGGGACAGGCTGCAACTAATGAAAAACTGTTTTTT.

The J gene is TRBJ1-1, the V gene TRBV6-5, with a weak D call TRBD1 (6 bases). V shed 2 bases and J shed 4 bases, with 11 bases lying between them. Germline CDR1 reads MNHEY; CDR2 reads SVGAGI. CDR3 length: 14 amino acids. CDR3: CASSYRGALTEAFF. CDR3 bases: TGTGCCAGCAGTTACCGGGGGGCGCTCACTGAAGCTTTCTTT.

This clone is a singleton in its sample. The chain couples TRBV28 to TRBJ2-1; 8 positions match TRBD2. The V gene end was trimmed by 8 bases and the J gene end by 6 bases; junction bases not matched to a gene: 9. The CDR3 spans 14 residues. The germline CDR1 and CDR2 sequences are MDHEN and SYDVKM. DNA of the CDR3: TGTGCCAGCGGCACAGCGGGAGTATTCAATGAGCAGTTCTTC. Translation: CASGTAGVFNEQFF.

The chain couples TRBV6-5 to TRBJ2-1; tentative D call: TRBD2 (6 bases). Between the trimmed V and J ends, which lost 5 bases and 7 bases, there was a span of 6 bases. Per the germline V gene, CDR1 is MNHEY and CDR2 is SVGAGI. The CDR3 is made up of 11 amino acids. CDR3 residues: CASSSGNEQFF. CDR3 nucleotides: TGTGCCAGCAGTAGCGGGAATGAGCAGTTCTTC.

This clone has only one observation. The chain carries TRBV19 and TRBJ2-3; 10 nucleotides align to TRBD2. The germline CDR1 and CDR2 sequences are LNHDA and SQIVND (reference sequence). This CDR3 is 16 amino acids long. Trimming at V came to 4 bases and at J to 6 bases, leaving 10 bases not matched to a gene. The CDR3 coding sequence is TGTGCCAGTAGTACCCAGCGGGAGGGCCCCGGGGATACGCAGTATTTT. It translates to CASSTQREGPGDTQYF. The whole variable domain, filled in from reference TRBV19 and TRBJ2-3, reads DGGITQSPKYLFRKEGQNVTLSCEQNLNHDAMYWYRQDPGQGLRLIYYSQIVNDFQKGDIAEGYSVSREKKESFPLTVTSAQKNPTAFYLCASSTQREGPGDTQYFGPGTRLTVL.

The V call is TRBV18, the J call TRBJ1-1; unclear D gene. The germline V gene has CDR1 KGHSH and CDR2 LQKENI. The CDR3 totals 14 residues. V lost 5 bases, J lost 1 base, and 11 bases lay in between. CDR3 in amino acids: CASSVDKANTEAFF. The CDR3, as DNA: TGTGCCAGCTCAGTCGATAAAGCGAACACTGAAGCTTTCTTT.

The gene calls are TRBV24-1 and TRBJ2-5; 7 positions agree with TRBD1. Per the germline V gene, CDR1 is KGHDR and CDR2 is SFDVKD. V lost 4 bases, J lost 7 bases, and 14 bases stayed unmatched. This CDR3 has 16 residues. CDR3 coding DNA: TGTGCCACCAGTGACCCGACAGGGAAGGACTTCGGGACCCAGTACTTC. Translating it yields CATSDPTGKDFGTQYF.

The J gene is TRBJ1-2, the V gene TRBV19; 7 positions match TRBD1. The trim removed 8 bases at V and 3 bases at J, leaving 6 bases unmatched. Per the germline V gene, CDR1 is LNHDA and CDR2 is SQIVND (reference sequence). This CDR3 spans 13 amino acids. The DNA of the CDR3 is TGTGCCAGTGGTCGGGGACAGCACTATGGCTACACCTTC. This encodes CASGRGQHYGYTF.

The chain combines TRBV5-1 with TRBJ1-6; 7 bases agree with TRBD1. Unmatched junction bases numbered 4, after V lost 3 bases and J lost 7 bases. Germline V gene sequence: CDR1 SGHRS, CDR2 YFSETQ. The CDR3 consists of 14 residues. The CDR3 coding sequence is TGCGCCAGCAGCTCGGAACAGGGGAATTCACCCCTCCACTTT. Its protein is CASSSEQGNSPLHF. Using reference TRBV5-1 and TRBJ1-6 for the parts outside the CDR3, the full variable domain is KAGVTQTPRYLIKTRGQQVTLSCSPISGHRSVSWYQQTPGQGLQFLFEYFSETQRNKGNFPGRFSGRQFSNSRSEMNVSTLELGDSALYLCASSSEQGNSPLHFGNGTRLTVT.

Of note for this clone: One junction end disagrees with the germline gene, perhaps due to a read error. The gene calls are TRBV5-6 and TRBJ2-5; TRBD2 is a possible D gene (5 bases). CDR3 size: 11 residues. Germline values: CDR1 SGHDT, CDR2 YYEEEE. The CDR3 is CASSTTWTLHF. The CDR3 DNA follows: TGTGCCAGCAGCACTACTTGGACTCTGCACTTC.

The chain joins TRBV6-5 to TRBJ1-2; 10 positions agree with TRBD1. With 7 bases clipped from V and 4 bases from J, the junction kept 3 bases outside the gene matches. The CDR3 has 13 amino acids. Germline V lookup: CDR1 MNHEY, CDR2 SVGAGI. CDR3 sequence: CASKRTGGYGYTF. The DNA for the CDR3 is TGTGCCAGCAAGAGGACAGGGGGCTATGGCTACACCTTC.

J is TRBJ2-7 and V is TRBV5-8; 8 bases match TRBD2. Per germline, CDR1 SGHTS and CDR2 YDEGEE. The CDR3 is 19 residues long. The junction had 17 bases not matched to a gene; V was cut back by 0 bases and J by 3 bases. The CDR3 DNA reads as TGTGCCAGCAGCTTGGTTGGGGATGTTCTAGCGGGCCCTGTCTACGAGCAGTACTTC. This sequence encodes CASSLVGDVLAGPVYEQYF.

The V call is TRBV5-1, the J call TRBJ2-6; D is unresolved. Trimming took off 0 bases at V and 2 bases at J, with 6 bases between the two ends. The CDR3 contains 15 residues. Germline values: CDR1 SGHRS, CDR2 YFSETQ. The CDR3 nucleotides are TGCGCCAGCAGCTTGGAACAGACTGGGGCCAACGTCCTGACTTTC. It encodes CASSLEQTGANVLTF.

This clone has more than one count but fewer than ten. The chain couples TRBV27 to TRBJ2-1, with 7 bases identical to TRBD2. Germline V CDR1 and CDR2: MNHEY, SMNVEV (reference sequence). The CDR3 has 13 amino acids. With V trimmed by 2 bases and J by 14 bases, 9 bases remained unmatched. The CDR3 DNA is TGTGCCAGCAGTTTACCCCTGGCGGGAGAGGAGTTCTTC. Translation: CASSLPLAGEEFF.

CDR3 residues: CASSGPRASGAGELFF. CDR3 nucleotides: TGTGCCAGCAGTGGCCCTAGGGCCTCAGGGGCCGGGGAGCTGTTTTTT. This chain joins TRBV25-1 and TRBJ2-2; possibly TRBD1 for D (6 bases). CDR1 is MGHDK, CDR2 SYGVNS, per germline. This CDR3 contains 16 residues. Trimming took off 4 bases at V and 6 bases at J, with 18 bases between the two ends. Variable domain in full (rest from reference TRBV25-1 and TRBJ2-2): EADIYQTPRYLVIGTGKKITLECSQTMGHDKMYWYQQDPGMELHLIHYSYGVNSTEKGDLSSESTVSRIRTEHFPLTLESARPSHTSQYLCASSGPRASGAGELFFGEGSRLTVL.